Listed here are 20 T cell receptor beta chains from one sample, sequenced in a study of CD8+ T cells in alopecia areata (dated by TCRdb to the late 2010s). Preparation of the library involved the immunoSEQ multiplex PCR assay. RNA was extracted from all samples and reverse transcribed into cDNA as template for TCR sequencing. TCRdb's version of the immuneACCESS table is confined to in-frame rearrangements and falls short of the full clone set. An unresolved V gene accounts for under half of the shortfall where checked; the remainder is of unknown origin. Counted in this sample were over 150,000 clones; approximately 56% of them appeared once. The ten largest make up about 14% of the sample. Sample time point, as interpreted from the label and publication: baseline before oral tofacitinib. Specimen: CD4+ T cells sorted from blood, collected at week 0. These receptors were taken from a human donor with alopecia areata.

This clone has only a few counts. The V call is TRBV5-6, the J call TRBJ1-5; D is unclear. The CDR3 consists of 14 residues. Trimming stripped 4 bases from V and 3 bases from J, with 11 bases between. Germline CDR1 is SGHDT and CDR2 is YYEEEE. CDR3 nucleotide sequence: TGTGCCAGCAGCACCCGGACGCTCAATCAGCCCCAGCATTTT. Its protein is CASSTRTLNQPQHF.

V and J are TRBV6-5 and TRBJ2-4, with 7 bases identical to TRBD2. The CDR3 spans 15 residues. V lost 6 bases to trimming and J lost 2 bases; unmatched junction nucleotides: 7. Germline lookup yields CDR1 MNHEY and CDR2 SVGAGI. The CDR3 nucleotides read TGTGCCAGCAGAGCCCGGGGGGAGTCCAAAAACATTCAGTACTTC. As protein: CASRARGESKNIQYF.

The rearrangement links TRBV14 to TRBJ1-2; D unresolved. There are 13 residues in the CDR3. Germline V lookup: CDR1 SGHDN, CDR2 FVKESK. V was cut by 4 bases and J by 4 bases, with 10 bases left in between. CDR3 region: CASSPPGSYGYTF. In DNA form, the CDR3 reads TGTGCCAGCAGCCCCCCGGGAAGCTATGGCTACACCTTC.

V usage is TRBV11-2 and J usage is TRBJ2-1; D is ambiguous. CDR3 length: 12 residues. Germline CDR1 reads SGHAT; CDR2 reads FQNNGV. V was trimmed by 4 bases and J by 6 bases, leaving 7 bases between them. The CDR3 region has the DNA TGTGCCAGCAGCTCCCTAATCAATGAGCAGTTCTTC. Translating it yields CASSSLINEQFF.

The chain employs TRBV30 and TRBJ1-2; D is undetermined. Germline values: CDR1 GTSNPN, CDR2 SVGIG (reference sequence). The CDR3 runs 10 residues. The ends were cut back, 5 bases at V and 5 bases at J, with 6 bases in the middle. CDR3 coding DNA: TGTGCCTGGGTGGGTTATGGCTACACCTTC. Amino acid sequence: CAWVGYGYTF.

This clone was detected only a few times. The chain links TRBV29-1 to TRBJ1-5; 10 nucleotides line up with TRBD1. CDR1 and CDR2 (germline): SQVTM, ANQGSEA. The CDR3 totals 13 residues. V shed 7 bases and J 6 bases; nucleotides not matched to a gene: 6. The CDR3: CSAGQGGGQPQHF. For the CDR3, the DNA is TGCAGCGCTGGACAGGGGGGAGGTCAGCCCCAGCATTTT.

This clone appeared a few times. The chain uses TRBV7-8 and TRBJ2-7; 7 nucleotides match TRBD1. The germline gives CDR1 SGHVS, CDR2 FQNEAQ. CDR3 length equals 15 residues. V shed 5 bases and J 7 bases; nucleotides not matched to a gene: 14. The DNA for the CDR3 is TGTGCCAGCAGCCTTGACAGGGTAATGGTGGAGGAGCAGTACTTC. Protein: CASSLDRVMVEEQYF. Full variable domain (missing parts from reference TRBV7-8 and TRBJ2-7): GAGVSQSPRYKVAKRGQDVALRCDPISGHVSLFWYQQALGQGPEFLTYFQNEAQLDKSGLPSDRFFAERPEGSVSTLKIQRTQQEDSAVYLCASSLDRVMVEEQYFGPGTRLTVT.

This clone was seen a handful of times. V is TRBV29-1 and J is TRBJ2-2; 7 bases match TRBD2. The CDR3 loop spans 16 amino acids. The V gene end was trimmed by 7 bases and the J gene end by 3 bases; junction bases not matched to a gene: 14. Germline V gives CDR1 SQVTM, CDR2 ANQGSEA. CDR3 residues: CSDPSRGGSYTGELFF. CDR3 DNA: TGCAGCGACCCGTCGAGGGGAGGGAGTTACACCGGGGAGCTGTTTTTT.

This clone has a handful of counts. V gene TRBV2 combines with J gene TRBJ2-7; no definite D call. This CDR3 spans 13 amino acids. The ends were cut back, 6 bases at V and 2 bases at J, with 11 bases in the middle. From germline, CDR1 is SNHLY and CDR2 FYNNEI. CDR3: CASSLDSTYEQYF. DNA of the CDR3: TGTGCCAGCAGCTTAGACTCCACCTACGAGCAGTACTTC.

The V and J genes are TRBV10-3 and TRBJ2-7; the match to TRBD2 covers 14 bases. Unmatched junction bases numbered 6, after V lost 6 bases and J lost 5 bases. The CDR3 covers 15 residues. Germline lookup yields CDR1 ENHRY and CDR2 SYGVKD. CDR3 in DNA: TGTGCCATCAGAAAAGGGACTAGCGGGGGAGACGAGCAGTACTTC. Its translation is CAIRKGTSGGDEQYF.

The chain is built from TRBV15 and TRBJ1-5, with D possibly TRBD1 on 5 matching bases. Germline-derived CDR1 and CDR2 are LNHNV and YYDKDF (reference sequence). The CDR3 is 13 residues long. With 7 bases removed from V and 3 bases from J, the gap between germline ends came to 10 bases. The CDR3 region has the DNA TGTGCCACCACGATGACAGCCAATCAGCCCCAGCATTTT. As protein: CATTMTANQPQHF.

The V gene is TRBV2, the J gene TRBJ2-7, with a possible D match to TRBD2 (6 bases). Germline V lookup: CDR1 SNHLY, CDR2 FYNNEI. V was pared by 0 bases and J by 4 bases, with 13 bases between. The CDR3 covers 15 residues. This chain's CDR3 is CASSEAFGGLYEQYF. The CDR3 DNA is TGTGCCAGCAGTGAAGCCTTCGGGGGATTGTACGAGCAGTACTTC. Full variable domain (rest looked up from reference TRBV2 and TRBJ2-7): EPEVTQTPSHQVTQMGQEVILRCVPISNHLYFYWYRQILGQKVEFLVSFYNNEISEKSEIFDDQFSVERPDGSNFTLKIRSTKLEDSAMYFCASSEAFGGLYEQYFGPGTRLTVT.

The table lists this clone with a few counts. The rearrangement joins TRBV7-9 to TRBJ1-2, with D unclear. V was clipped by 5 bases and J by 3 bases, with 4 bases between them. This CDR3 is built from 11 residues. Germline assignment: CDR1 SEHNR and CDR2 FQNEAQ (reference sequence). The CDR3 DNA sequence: TGTGCCAGCAGCCTCGACTATGGCTACACCTTC. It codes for CASSLDYGYTF.

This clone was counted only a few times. The CDR3 region has the DNA TGTGCCAGCAGCTCGCTAGCGGGGGGAAGCACAGATACGCAGTATTTT. It codes for CASSSLAGGSTDTQYF. The chain employs TRBV7-8 and TRBJ2-3; 11 bases match TRBD2. The CDR3 has 16 residues. The junction had 3 bases not matched to a gene; V was cut back by 4 bases and J by 0 bases. Germline V gives CDR1 SGHVS, CDR2 FQNEAQ.

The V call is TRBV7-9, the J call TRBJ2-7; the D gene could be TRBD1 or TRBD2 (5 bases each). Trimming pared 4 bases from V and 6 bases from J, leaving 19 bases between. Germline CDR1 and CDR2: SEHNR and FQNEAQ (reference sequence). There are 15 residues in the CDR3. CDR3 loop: CASSSPGTSGSEQYF. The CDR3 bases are TGTGCCAGCAGCTCACCAGGGACGTCGGGGTCCGAGCAGTACTTC.

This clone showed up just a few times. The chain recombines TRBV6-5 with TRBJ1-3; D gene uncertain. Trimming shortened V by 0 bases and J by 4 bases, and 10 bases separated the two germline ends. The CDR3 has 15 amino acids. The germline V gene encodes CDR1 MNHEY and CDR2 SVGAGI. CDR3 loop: CASSYSNRLGNTIYF. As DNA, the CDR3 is TGTGCCAGCAGTTACTCGAATCGTTTGGGAAACACCATATATTTT.

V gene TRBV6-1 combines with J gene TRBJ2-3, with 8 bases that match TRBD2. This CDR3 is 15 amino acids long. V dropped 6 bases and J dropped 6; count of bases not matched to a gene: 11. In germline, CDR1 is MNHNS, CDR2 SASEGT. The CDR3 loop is CASREHGGASDTQYF. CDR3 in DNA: TGTGCCAGCAGAGAGCACGGGGGGGCATCTGATACGCAGTATTTT.

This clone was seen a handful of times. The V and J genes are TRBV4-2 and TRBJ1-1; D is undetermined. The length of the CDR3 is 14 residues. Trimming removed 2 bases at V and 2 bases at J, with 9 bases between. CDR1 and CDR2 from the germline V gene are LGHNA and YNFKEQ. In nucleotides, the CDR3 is TGTGCCAGCAGCCAACACAATTTAAACACTGAAGCTTTCTTT. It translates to CASSQHNLNTEAFF.

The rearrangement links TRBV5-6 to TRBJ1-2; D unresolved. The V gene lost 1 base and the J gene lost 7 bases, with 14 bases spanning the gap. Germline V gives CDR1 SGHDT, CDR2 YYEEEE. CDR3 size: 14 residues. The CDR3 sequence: CASSLNFVLGGYTF. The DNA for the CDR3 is TGTGCCAGCAGCTTGAACTTTGTGCTGGGTGGCTACACCTTC.

The CDR3 nucleotides read TGCGCCAGCCGCCCTGGGACGGCGAGCAATCAGCCCCAGCATTTT. Translated, it gives CASRPGTASNQPQHF. V gene TRBV5-1 combines with J gene TRBJ1-5; tentative D call: TRBD1 (5 bases). The germline V and J ends were trimmed by 7 bases and 1 base, with 15 bases remaining between them. Germline assignment: CDR1 SGHRS and CDR2 YFSETQ. The CDR3 consists of 15 residues.